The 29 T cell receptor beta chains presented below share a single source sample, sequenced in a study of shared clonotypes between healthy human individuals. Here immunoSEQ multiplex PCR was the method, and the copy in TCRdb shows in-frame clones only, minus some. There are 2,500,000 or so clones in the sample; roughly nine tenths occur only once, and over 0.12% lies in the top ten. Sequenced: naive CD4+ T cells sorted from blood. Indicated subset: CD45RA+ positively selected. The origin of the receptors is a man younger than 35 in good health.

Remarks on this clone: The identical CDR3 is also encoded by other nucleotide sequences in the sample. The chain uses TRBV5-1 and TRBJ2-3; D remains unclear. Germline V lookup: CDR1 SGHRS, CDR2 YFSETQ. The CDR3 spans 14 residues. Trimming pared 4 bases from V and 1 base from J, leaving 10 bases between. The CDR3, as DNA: TGCGCCAGCAGCCCCGGGCAAGGCACAGATACGCAGTATTTT. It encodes CASSPGQGTDTQYF.

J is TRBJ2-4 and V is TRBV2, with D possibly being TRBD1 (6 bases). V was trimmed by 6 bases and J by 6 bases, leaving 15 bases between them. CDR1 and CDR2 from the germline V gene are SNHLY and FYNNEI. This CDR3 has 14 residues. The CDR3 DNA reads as TGTGCCAGCAGGACCGGGACATCGGGAAACATTCAGTACTTC. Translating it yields CASRTGTSGNIQYF.

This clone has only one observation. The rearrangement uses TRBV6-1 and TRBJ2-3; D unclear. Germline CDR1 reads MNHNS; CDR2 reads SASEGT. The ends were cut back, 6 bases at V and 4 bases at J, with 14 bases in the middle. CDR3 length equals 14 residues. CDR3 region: CASSRGVGADTQYF. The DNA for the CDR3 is TGTGCCAGCAGCCGTGGGGTCGGTGCAGATACGCAGTATTTT.

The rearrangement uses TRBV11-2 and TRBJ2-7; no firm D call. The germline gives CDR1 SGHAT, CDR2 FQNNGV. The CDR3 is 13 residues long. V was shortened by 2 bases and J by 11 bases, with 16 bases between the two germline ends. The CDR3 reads CASSLQASNRKYF. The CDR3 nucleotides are TGTGCCAGCAGCTTACAGGCTTCTAATCGAAAGTACTTC. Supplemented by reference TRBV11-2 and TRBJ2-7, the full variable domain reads EAGVAQSPRYKIIEKRQSVAFWCNPISGHATLYWYQQILGQGPKLLIQFQNNGVVDDSQLPKDRFSAERLKGVDSTLKIQPAKLEDSAVYLCASSLQASNRKYFGPGTRLTVT.

The CDR3 loop is CAISASPTNEKLFF. DNA of the CDR3: TGTGCCATCAGTGCTTCACCAACTAATGAAAAACTGTTTTTT. The chain recombines TRBV10-3 with TRBJ1-4; D not resolved. The germline CDR1 and CDR2 sequences are ENHRY and SYGVKD. Deletions cut 4 bases from V and 0 bases from J, with 6 bases between. The length of the CDR3 is 14 residues.

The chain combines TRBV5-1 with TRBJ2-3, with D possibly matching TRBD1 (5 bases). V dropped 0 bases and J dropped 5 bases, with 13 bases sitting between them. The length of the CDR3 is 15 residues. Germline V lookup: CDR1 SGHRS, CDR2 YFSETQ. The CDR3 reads CASSLVPGNRDTQYF. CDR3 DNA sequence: TGCGCCAGCAGCTTGGTCCCAGGGAATAGAGATACGCAGTATTTT.

In DNA, the CDR3 is TGTGCCAGCGAACCCCTCGTTATCTCAGATAGGCCCCAGCATTTT. Translation gives CASEPLVISDRPQHF. The V and J genes are TRBV19 and TRBJ1-5; D unclear. The V and J ends lost 9 bases and 9 bases respectively, with 24 bases between them. CDR3 size: 15 residues. Germline V lookup: CDR1 LNHDA, CDR2 SQIVND (reference sequence).

As DNA, the CDR3 is TGTGCCAGTAGATCCGAGTTGGCTAATGAAAAACTGTTTTTT. As protein: CASRSELANEKLFF. The chain uses TRBV19 and TRBJ1-4; D uncertain. The ends were cut back, 6 bases at V and 3 bases at J, with 11 bases in the middle. Germline V lookup: CDR1 LNHDA, CDR2 SQIVND (reference sequence). This CDR3 comprises 14 residues.

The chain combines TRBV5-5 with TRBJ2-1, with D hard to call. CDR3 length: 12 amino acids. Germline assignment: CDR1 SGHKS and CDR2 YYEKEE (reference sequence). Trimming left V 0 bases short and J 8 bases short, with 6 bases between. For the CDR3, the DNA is TGTGCCAGCAGCTTGGCAGGTCATGAGCAGTTCTTC. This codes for CASSLAGHEQFF.

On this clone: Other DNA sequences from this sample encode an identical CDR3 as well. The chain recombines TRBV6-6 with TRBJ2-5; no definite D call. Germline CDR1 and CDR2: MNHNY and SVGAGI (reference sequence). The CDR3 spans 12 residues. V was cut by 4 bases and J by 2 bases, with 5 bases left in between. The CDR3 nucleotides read TGTGCCAGCAGTTGGGGTCAAGAGACCCAGTACTTC. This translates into CASSWGQETQYF.

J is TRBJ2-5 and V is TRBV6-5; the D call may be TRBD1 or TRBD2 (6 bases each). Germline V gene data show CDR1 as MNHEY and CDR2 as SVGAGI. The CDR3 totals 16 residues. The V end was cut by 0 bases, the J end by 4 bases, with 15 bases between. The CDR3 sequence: CASSYSSGALGETQYF. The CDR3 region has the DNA TGTGCCAGCAGTTACTCCTCGGGGGCGCTTGGAGAGACCCAGTACTTC.

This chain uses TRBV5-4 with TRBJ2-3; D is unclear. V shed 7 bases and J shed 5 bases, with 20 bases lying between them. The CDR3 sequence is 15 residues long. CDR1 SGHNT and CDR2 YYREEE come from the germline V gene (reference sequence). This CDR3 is CASGPPPALRDTQYF. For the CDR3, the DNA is TGTGCCAGCGGGCCCCCGCCAGCCCTTAGAGATACGCAGTATTTT.

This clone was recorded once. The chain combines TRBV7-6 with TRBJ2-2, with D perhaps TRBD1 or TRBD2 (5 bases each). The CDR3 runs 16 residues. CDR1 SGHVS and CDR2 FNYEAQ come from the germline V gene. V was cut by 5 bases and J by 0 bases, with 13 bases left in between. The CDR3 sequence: CASSTYGATNTGELFF. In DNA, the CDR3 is TGTGCCAGCAGCACCTACGGGGCTACGAACACCGGGGAGCTGTTTTTT.

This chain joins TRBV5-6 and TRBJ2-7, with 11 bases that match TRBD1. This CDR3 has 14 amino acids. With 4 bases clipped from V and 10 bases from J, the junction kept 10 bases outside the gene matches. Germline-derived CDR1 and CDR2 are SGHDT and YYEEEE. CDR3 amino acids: CASSQDRGQGTQYF. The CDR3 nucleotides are TGTGCCAGCAGCCAGGACAGGGGGCAGGGCACCCAGTACTTC.

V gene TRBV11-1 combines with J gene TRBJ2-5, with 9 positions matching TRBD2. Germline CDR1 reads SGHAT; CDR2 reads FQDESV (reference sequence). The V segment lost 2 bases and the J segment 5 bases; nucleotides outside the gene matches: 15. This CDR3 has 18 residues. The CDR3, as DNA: TGTGCCAGCAGCTTAAAGGGCCGAGGACTAGCGATCATGGAGACCCAGTACTTC. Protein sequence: CASSLKGRGLAIMETQYF.

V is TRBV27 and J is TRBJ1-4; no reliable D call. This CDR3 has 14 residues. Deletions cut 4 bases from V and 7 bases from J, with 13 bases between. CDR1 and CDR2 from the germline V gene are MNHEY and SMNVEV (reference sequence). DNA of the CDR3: TGTGCCAGCAGTTGGTCCGGGGTGGGTGAAAAACTGTTTTTT. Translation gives CASSWSGVGEKLFF.

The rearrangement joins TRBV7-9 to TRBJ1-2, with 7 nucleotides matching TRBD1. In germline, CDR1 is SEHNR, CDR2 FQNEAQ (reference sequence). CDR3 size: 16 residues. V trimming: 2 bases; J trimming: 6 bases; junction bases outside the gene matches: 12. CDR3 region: CASSLPPGQASNGYTF. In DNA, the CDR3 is TGTGCCAGCAGCTTACCGCCAGGACAGGCTAGTAATGGCTACACCTTC.

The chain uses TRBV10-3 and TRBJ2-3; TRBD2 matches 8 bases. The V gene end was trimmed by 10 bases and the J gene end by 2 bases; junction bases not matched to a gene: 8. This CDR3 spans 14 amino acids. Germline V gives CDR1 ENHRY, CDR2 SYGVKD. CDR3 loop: CATISGEVTDTQYF. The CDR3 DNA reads TGTGCCACGATTAGCGGGGAAGTCACAGATACGCAGTATTTT.

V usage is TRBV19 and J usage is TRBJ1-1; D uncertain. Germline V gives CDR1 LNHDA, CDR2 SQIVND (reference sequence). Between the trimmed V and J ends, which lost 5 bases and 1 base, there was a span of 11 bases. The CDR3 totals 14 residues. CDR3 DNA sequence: TGTGCCAGTAGTGTGACGACGGGGAACACTGAAGCTTTCTTT. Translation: CASSVTTGNTEAFF.

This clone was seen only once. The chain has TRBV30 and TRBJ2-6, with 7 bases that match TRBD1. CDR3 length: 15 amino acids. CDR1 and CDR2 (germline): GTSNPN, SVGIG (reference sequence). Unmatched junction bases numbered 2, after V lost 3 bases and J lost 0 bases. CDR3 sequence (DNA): TGTGCCTGGAGGGGGGACAGCTCTGGGGCCAACGTCCTGACTTTC. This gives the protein CAWRGDSSGANVLTF.

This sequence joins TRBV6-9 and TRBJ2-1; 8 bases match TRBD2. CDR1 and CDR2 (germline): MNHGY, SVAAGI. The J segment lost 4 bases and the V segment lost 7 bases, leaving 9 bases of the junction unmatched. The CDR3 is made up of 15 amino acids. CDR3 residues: CASTEGLARYNEQFF. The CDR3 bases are TGTGCCAGCACCGAAGGACTAGCCCGTTACAATGAGCAGTTCTTC.

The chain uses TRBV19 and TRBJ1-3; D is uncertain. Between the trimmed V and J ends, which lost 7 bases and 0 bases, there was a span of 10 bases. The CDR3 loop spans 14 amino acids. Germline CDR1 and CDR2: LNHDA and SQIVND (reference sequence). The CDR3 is CASKLAASGNTIYF. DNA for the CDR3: TGTGCCAGTAAGTTGGCAGCCTCTGGAAACACCATATATTTT.

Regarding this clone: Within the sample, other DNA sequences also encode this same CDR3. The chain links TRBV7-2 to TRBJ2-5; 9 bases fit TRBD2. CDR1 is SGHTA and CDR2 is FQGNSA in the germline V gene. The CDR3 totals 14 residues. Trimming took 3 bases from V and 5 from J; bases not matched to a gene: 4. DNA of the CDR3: TGTGCCAGCAGCTTGGGACTAGCTGGGGAGACCCAGTACTTC. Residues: CASSLGLAGETQYF. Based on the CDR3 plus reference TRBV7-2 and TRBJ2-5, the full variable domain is GAGVSQSPSNKVTEKGKDVELRCDPISGHTALYWYRQSLGQGLEFLIYFQGNSAPDKSGLPSDRFSAERTGGSVSTLTIQRTQQEDSAVYLCASSLGLAGETQYFGPGTRLLVL.

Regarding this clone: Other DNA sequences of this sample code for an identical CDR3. CDR3 nucleotide sequence: TGTGCCAGCAGCCCCACAGGGACAGGCAATCAGCCCCAGCATTTT. It translates to CASSPTGTGNQPQHF. J is TRBJ1-5 and V is TRBV28; 7 nucleotides align to TRBD1. The CDR3 has 15 amino acids. Losses at the gene ends were 6 bases for V and 2 bases for J; bases not matched to a gene: 7. Per the germline V gene, CDR1 is MDHEN and CDR2 is SYDVKM.

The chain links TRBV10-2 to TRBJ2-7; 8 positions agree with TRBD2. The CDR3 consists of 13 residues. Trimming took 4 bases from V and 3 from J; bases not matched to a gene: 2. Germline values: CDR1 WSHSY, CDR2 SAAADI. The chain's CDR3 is CASSALAGYEQYF. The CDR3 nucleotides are TGCGCCAGCAGTGCGCTAGCGGGCTACGAGCAGTACTTC.

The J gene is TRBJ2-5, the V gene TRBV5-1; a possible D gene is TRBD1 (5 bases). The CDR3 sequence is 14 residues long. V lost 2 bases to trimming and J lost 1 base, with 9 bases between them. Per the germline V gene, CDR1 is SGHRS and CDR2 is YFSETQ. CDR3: CASSFSQGQETQYF. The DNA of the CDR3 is TGCGCCAGCAGCTTCAGCCAGGGCCAAGAGACCCAGTACTTC.

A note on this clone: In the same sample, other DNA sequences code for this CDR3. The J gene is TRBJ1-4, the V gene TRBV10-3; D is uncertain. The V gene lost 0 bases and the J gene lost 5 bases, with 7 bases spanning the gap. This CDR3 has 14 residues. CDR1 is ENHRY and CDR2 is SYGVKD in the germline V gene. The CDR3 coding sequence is TGTGCCATCAGTGAGTCCCGAGGGAATGAAAAACTGTTTTTT. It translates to CAISESRGNEKLFF.

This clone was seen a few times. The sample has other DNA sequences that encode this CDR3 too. The CDR3 spells CASSTYNSPLHF. CDR3 DNA sequence: TGTGCCAGCAGCACCTATAATTCACCCCTCCACTTT. The chain uses TRBV9 and TRBJ1-6; D gene ambiguous. This CDR3 has 12 amino acids. Trimming pared 4 bases from V and 2 bases from J, leaving 1 base between. Germline CDR1 SGDLS, CDR2 YYNGEE. The entire variable domain, with the rest obtained from reference TRBV9 and TRBJ1-6, is as follows: DSGVTQTPKHLITATGQRVTLRCSPRSGDLSVYWYQQSLDQGLQFLIQYYNGEERAKGNILERFSAQQFPDLHSELNLSSLELGDSALYFCASSTYNSPLHFGNGTRLTVT.

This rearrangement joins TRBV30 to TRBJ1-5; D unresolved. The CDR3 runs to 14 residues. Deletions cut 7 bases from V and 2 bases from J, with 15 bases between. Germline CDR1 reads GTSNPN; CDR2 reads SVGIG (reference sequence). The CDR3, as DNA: TGTGCCTCCGCTAACGAGGGCGGCAATCAGCCCCAGCATTTT. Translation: CASANEGGNQPQHF.